Following are 5 T cell receptor beta chains from one sample sequenced in a study of OX40 agonist ivuxolimab in advanced cancers. Only in-frame clones appear in the TCRdb table, and some are missing; sequencing was by immunoSEQ multiplex PCR. The table records tens of thousands of clones, 85% of them present only once. Sequenced material: CD4+ or CD8+ T cells sorted from blood, taken in a trial of the OX40 agonist ivuxolimab. These receptors all come from an adult with an advanced solid tumor such as melanoma, head and neck, liver or kidney cancer.

The V and J genes are TRBV11-2 and TRBJ2-7; 9 bases match TRBD1. CDR1 and CDR2 from the germline V gene are SGHAT and FQNNGV. The CDR3 is 14 residues long. Losses at the gene ends were 5 bases for V and 5 bases for J; bases not matched to a gene: 7. The CDR3 loop reads CASSHGTGLHEQYF. CDR3 nucleotide sequence: TGTGCCAGCAGCCACGGGACAGGGCTGCACGAGCAGTACTTC. The full variable domain, its missing parts supplied by reference TRBV11-2 and TRBJ2-7, is EAGVAQSPRYKIIEKRQSVAFWCNPISGHATLYWYQQILGQGPKLLIQFQNNGVVDDSQLPKDRFSAERLKGVDSTLKIQPAKLEDSAVYLCASSHGTGLHEQYFGPGTRLTVT.

The chain links TRBV25-1 to TRBJ1-4; D uncertain. Per germline, CDR1 MGHDK and CDR2 SYGVNS. This CDR3 region has 14 residues. Trimming shortened V by 7 bases and J by 3 bases, and 12 bases separated the two germline ends. This chain's CDR3 is CASKPRQANEKLFF. The CDR3, as DNA: TGTGCCAGCAAACCCCGCCAGGCTAATGAAAAACTGTTTTTT.

The V and J genes are TRBV2 and TRBJ1-5; TRBD1 might be the D (5 bases). Trimming pared 2 bases from V and 3 bases from J, leaving 11 bases between. Germline V gene data show CDR1 as SNHLY and CDR2 as FYNNEI. The CDR3 extends over 15 amino acids. The CDR3 sequence: CASSERWGTNQPQHF. The CDR3 nucleotides are TGTGCCAGCAGTGAAAGGTGGGGCACCAATCAGCCCCAGCATTTT.

The chain links TRBV19 to TRBJ2-5; 11 nucleotides agree with TRBD1. CDR1 and CDR2 (germline): LNHDA, SQIVND (reference sequence). CDR3 length: 14 amino acids. The V gene end was trimmed by 10 bases and the J gene end by 5 bases; junction bases not matched to a gene: 9. This CDR3 is CATNPGQGVETQYF. The CDR3 DNA is TGTGCCACCAATCCGGGACAGGGGGTCGAGACCCAGTACTTC. The variable domain in full, completed from reference TRBV19 and TRBJ2-5, reads DGGITQSPKYLFRKEGQNVTLSCEQNLNHDAMYWYRQDPGQGLRLIYYSQIVNDFQKGDIAEGYSVSREKKESFPLTVTSAQKNPTAFYLCATNPGQGVETQYFGPGTRLLVL.

This chain uses TRBV10-3 with TRBJ2-5; 7 bases line up with TRBD2. The CDR3 covers 11 residues. Trimming cost V 8 bases and J 3 bases; bases outside gene matches: 0. Germline values: CDR1 ENHRY, CDR2 SYGVKD. The CDR3 here is CAIGGEETQYF. Written as DNA, the CDR3 is TGTGCCATCGGGGGGGAAGAGACCCAGTACTTC.